The rows below give T cell receptor beta chains drawn from one sample of a study of blood T cells in healthy people across ages. In TCRdb, the 5' RACE reads were re-called with MiXCR into one record per CDR3 protein. The data show roughly 800,000 distinct CDR3 sequences, more than 45% seen once. Sequences were obtained from blood. The receptors come from a man aged 25-45 years in good health. The CDR3 runs from the conserved cysteine through the conserved F or W. The D gene is left open where the match is weak. Some rows have no size entry. The others give once, few or many, or a class for an expanded clone.

clone_size j_call v_call d_call cdr3_aa cdr3_nt
- TRBJ2-1 TRBV12-3/TRBV12-4 TRBD1 CASSFVEGAWGETQFF TGTGCCAGCAGTTTCGTCGAGGGGGCTTGGGGAGAGACCCAGTTCTTC
- TRBJ2-3 TRBV5-8 - CASSHPGEATDTQYF TGTGCCAGCAGCCATCCAGGGGAGGCTACAGATACGCAGTATTTT
few TRBJ1-1 TRBV24-1 - CATSKSGGNTEAFF TGTGCCACCAGTAAGTCGGGGGGAAACACTGAAGCTTTCTTT
few TRBJ1-6 TRBV27 - CASSSGRDSPLHF TGTGCCAGCAGTTCCGGACGGGATTCACCCCTCCACTTT
once TRBJ2-6 TRBV7-9 - CASSLGDWANVLTF TGTGCCAGCAGCTTAGGGGACTGGGCCAACGTCCTGACTTTC
- TRBJ1-2 TRBV12-3/TRBV12-4 - CASSVQGPPSRGGYTF TGTGCCAGCAGTGTTCAGGGGCCCCCCTCGAGAGGAGGCTACACCTTC
- TRBJ2-7 TRBV20-1 - CSARAIYPYEQYF TGCAGTGCTAGAGCGATTTACCCTTACGAGCAGTACTTC
- TRBJ2-2 TRBV20-1 - CSARAGGSTSAGELFF TGCAGTGCTAGAGCTGGAGGTTCGACCTCGGCCGGGGAGCTGTTTTTT
- TRBJ2-1 TRBV20-1 TRBD2 CSARDPSGLAPYNEQFF TGCAGTGCTAGAGATCCGTCGGGACTAGCCCCCTACAATGAGCAGTTCTTC
few TRBJ2-7 TRBV11-2 - CASSLGSGVYEQYF TGTGCCAGCAGCTTAGGTAGCGGAGTCTACGAGCAGTACTTC
- TRBJ2-1 TRBV28 - CASSQRQTYEQFF TGTGCCAGCAGCCAAAGGCAGACCTACGAGCAGTTCTTC
few TRBJ1-2 TRBV10-2 - CATHSVINYGYTF TGCGCCACCCACTCTGTCATTAACTATGGCTACACCTTC
- TRBJ2-5 TRBV20-1 - CSASVVPGAPLQETQYF TGCAGTGCTAGCGTTGTCCCGGGGGCACCACTCCAAGAGACCCAGTACTTC
few TRBJ2-7 TRBV7-9 - CASSLSLGGPYEQYF TGTGCCAGCAGCTTGAGCCTCGGGGGGCCCTACGAGCAGTACTTC
- TRBJ2-7 TRBV20-1 - CSATGTSPSYEQYF TGCAGTGCTACCGGGACTTCCCCCTCATACGAGCAGTACTTC
- TRBJ2-5 TRBV4-2 - CASSLTLASYNEQYF TGTGCCAGCAGCCTCACACTCGCCTCCTACAATGAGCAGTACTTC
- TRBJ2-1 TRBV3-1 - CASSQTTRDEQFF TGTGCCAGCAGCCAAACCACAAGAGATGAGCAGTTCTTC
once TRBJ2-7 TRBV29-1 TRBD2 CSVKTSGFDEQYF TGCAGCGTCAAGACTAGCGGTTTCGACGAGCAGTACTTC
- TRBJ2-3 TRBV29-1 TRBD2 CSARTSSFPDTQYF TGCAGCGCTCGGACTAGTTCATTCCCAGATACGCAGTATTTT
- TRBJ2-7 TRBV6-6 - CASSYSESRLYEQYF TGTGCCAGCAGTTACTCTGAATCCCGACTTTACGAGCAGTACTTC
- TRBJ2-5 TRBV12-3/TRBV12-4 - CASSPRPRETQYF TGTGCCAGCAGCCCCCGTCCACGAGAGACCCAGTACTTC
- TRBJ2-7 TRBV9 TRBD2 CASSAGLAGVYEQYF TGTGCCAGCAGCGCGGGACTAGCGGGAGTCTACGAGCAGTACTTC
- TRBJ1-5 TRBV20-1 - CSARAQPQHF TGCAGTGCTAGAGCGCAGCCCCAGCATTTT